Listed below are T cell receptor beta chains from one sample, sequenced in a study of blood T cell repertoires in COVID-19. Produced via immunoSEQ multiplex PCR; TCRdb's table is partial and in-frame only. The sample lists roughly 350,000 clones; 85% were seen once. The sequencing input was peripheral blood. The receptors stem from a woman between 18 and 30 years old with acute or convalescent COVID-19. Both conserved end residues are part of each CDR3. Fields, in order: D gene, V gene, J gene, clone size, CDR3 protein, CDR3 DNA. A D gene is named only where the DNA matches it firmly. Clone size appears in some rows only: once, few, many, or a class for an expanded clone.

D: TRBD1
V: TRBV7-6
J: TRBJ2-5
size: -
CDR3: CASSLAVTGEETQYF
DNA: TGTGCCAGCAGCTTAGCTGTGACAGGGGAAGAGACCCAGTACTTC

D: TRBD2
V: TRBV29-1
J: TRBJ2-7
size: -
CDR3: CSVEGLAEFSYEQYF
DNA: TGCAGCGTTGAAGGACTAGCGGAGTTCTCCTACGAGCAGTACTTC

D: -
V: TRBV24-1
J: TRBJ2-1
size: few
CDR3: CATSDYSRSNEQFF
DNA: TGTGCCACCAGTGATTATTCCAGGTCCAATGAGCAGTTCTTC

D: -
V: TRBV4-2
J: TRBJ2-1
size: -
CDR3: CASSPTSSSYNEQFF
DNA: TGTGCCAGCAGCCCGACTAGTTCCTCCTACAATGAGCAGTTCTTC

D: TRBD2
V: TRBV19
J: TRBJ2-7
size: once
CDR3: CASSPLGDSGRAQQYF
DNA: TGTGCCAGTAGTCCCCTGGGTGATAGCGGGAGGGCGCAACAGTACTTC

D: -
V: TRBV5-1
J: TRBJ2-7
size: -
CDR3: CASTIGERGSEQYF
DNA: TGCGCCAGCACCATAGGAGAACGCGGGTCCGAGCAGTACTTC

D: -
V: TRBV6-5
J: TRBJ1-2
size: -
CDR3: CASSYSGDGYTF
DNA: TGTGCCAGCAGTTACTCAGGGGATGGCTACACCTTC

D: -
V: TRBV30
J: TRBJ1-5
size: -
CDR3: CAWSDRSGQPQHF
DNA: TGTGCCTGGAGCGACAGGAGCGGTCAGCCCCAGCATTTT

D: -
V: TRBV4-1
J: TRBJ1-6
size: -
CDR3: CASSFGPRGIPNSPLHF
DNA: TGCGCCAGCAGCTTCGGTCCCAGGGGCATTCCAAATTCACCCCTCCACTTT

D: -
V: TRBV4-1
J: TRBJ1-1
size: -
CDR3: CASSQEEGTRAFF
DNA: TGCGCCAGCAGCCAAGAAGAGGGGACAAGGGCTTTCTTT

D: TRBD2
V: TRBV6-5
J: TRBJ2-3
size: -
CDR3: CASSYGLAGVADTQYF
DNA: TGTGCCAGCAGTTACGGACTAGCGGGAGTTGCAGATACGCAGTATTTT

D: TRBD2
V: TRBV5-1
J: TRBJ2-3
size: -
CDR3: CASSLDPSGSTDTQYF
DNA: TGCGCCAGCAGCTTGGATCCTAGCGGCAGCACAGATACGCAGTATTTT

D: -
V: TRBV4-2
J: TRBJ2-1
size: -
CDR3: CASSQDLLALYNEQFF
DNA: TGTGCCAGCAGCCAAGATTTACTAGCCCTCTACAATGAGCAGTTCTTC

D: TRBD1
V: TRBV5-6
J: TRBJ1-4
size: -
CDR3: CASSFGQVNEKLFF
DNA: TGTGCCAGCAGCTTCGGACAGGTTAATGAAAAACTGTTTTTT

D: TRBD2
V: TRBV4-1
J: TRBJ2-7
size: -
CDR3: CASSQFGGASGAGQYF
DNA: TGCGCCAGCAGCCAATTTGGCGGGGCTAGCGGGGCGGGGCAGTACTTC

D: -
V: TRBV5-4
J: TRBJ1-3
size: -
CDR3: CASSPGSGEGNTIYF
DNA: TGTGCCAGCAGCCCCGGGTCGGGAGAGGGAAACACCATATATTTT

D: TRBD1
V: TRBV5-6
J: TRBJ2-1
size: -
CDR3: CASSFGTGTNEQFF
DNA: TGTGCCAGCAGCTTTGGGACAGGGACCAATGAGCAGTTCTTC

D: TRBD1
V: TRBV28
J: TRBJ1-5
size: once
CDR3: CASSSWYRGQGDHNQPQHF
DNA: TGTGCCAGCAGTTCCTGGTACAGGGGACAGGGGGACCACAATCAGCCCCAGCATTTT

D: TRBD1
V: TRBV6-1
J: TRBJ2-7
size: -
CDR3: CASSDTGTGVSEQYF
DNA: TGTGCCAGCAGTGATACCGGGACAGGGGTGAGCGAGCAGTACTTC

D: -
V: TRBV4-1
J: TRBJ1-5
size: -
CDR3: CASSQDGGGNQPQHF
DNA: TGCGCCAGCAGCCAAGATGGGGGGGGCAATCAGCCCCAGCATTTT

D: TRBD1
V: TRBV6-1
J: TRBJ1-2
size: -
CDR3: CASSEDRGLGGYTF
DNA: TGTGCCAGCAGTGAAGACAGGGGGTTGGGTGGCTACACCTTC

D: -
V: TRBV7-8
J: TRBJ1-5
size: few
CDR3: CASSLALGVPNQPQHF
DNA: TGTGCCAGCAGCTTAGCGCTAGGTGTCCCGAATCAGCCCCAGCATTTT

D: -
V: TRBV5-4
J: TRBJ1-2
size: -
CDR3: CASSLGGTILYGYTF
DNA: TGTGCCAGCAGCTTGGGGGGCACTATTCTCTATGGCTACACCTTC

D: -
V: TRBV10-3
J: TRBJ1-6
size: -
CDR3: CAISERGSRNSPLHF
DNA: TGTGCCATCAGTGAACGGGGATCGCGGAATTCACCCCTCCACTTT

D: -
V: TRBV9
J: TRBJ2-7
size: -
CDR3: CASSVGGGGSYEQYF
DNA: TGTGCCAGCAGCGTAGGGGGGGGCGGCTCCTACGAGCAGTACTTC

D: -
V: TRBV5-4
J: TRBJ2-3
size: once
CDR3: CASSVTWARASTDTQYF
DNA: TGTGCCAGCAGCGTCACTTGGGCGCGGGCTAGCACAGATACGCAGTATTTT

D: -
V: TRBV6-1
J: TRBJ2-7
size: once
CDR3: CASSESSRPYEQYF
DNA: TGTGCCAGCAGTGAAAGTAGCCGCCCCTACGAGCAGTACTTC

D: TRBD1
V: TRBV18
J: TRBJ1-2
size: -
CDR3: CASSPGQGLYGYTF
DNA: TGTGCCAGCTCGCCGGGACAGGGGCTCTATGGCTACACCTTC

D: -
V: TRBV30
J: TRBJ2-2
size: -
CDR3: CAWRKGSSTGELFF
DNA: TGTGCCTGGAGAAAAGGGAGCTCCACCGGGGAGCTGTTTTTT

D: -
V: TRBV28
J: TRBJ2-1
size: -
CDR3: CASRGGGLQFF
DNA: TGTGCCAGCAGGGGAGGGGGACTCCAGTTCTTC

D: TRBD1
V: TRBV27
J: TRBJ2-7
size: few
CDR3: CASSRLRDRAYEQYF
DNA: TGTGCCAGCAGCCGCCTCCGGGACAGGGCATACGAGCAGTACTTC

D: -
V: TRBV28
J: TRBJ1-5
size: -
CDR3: CASSPDGINQPQHF
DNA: TGTGCCAGCAGTCCCGACGGGATTAATCAGCCCCAGCATTTT

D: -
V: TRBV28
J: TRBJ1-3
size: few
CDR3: CASSPPGGSGNTIYF
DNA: TGTGCCAGCAGCCCCCCGGGTGGTTCTGGAAACACCATATATTTT

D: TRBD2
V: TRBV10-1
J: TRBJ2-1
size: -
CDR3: CASSPGTSGFLTNEQFF
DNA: TGCGCCAGCAGCCCCGGGACTAGCGGGTTCCTTACTAATGAGCAGTTCTTC

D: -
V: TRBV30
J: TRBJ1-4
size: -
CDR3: CAWTQTNEKLFF
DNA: TGTGCCTGGACCCAAACTAATGAAAAACTGTTTTTT

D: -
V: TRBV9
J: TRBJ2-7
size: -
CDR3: CASSSPDRSSHEQYF
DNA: TGTGCCAGCAGCTCTCCCGACAGAAGCAGCCACGAGCAGTACTTC

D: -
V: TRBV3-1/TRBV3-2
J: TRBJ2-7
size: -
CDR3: CASSQTESSYEQYF
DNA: TGTGCCAGCAGCCAAACAGAGAGCTCCTACGAGCAGTACTTC

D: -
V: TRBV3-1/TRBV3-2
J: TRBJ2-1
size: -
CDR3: CASSQTSIGSYNEQFF
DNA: TGTGCCAGCAGCCAGACTAGTATCGGCTCCTACAATGAGCAGTTCTTC

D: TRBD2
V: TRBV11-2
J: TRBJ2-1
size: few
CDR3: CASSLGRAGEQPYNEQFF
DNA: TGTGCCAGCAGCTTAGGACGAGCGGGAGAGCAACCCTACAATGAGCAGTTCTTC

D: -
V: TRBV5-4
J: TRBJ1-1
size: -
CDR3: CASSLVRQAHPAFF
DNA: TGTGCCAGCAGCTTGGTAAGGCAGGCTCACCCAGCTTTCTTT

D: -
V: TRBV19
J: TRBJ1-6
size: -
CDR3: CASSIGVRGPTLHF
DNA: TGTGCCAGTAGTATAGGAGTCCGGGGTCCCACCCTCCACTTT

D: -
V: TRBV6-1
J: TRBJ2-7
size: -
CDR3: CASSESRLFSF
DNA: TGTGCCAGCAGTGAAAGCAGGCTCTTTTCATTC

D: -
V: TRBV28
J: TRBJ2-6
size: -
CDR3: CASRTTGWEPPGGTGANVLTF
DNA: TGTGCCAGCAGGACTACAGGGTGGGAGCCCCCGGGAGGCACTGGGGCCAACGTCCTGACTTTC

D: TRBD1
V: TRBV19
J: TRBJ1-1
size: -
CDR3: CASSILGQAAFF
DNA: TGTGCCAGTAGTATACTCGGACAGGCCGCTTTCTTT

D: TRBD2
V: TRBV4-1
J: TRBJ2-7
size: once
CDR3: CASSATSAGYEQYF
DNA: TGCGCCAGCAGCGCAACTAGCGCGGGATACGAGCAGTACTTC

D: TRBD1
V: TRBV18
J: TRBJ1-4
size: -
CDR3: CASSETGTANNEKLFF
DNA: TGTGCCAGCTCAGAAACCGGGACAGCGAATAATGAAAAACTGTTTTTT

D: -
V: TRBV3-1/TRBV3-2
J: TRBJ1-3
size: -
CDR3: CASSQDWQFSGNTIYF
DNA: TGTGCCAGCAGCCAAGATTGGCAGTTCTCTGGAAACACCATATATTTT